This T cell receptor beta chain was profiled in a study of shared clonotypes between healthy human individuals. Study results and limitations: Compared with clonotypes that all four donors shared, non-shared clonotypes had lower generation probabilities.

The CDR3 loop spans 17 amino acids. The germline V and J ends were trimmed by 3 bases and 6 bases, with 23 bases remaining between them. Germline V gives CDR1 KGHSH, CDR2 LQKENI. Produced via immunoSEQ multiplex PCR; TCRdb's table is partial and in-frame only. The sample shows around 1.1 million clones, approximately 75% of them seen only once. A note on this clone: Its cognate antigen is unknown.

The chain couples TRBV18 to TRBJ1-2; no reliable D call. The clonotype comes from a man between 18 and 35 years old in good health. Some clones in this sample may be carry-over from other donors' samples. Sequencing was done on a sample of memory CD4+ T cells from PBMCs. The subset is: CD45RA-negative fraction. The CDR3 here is CASSPPLGSQFHNGYTF. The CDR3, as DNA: TGTGCCAGCTCACCCCCGTTGGGGTCCCAGTTTCATAATGGCTACACCTTC.